This T cell receptor (beta chain) derives from a study of OX40 agonist ivuxolimab in advanced cancers. V was shortened by 0 bases and J by 0 bases, with 9 bases between the two germline ends. Germline lookup yields CDR1 SGDLS and CDR2 YYNGEE. The CDR3 loop spans 15 amino acids. The table came from immunoSEQ multiplex PCR; TCRdb's copy has only in-frame clones and leaves some out. The data show more than 60,000 clones, 80% to 90% seen once. The sequence was collected from an adult with an advanced solid tumor such as melanoma, head and neck, liver or kidney cancer. The sample in question was CD4+ or CD8+ T cells sorted from blood, obtained in a trial of the OX40 agonist ivuxolimab. The chain is built from TRBV9 and TRBJ1-1; D remains ambiguous. CDR3: CASSVEGRVNTEAFF. The DNA of the CDR3 is TGTGCCAGCAGCGTAGAGGGCAGAGTGAACACTGAAGCTTTCTTT. The variable domain in full, with the rest retrieved from reference TRBV9 and TRBJ1-1, is DSGVTQTPKHLITATGQRVTLRCSPRSGDLSVYWYQQSLDQGLQFLIQYYNGEERAKGNILERFSAQQFPDLHSELNLSSLELGDSALYFCASSVEGRVNTEAFFGQGTRLTVV.